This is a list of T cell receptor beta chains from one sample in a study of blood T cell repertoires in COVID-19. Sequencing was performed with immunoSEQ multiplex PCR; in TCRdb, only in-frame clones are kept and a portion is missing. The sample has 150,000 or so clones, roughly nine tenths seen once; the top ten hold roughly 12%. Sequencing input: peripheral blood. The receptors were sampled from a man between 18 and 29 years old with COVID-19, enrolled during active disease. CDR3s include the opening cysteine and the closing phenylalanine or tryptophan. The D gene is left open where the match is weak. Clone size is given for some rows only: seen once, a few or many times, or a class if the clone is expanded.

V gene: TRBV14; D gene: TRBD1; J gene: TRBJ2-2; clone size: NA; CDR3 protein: CASSQDRGQGFAGELFF; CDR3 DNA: TGTGCCAGCAGCCAAGATCGGGGACAGGGGTTTGCCGGGGAGCTGTTTTTT
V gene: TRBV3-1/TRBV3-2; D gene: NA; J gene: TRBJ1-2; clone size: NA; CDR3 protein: CASSQLEFGYTF; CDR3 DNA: TGTGCCAGCAGCCAATTGGAGTTCGGCTACACCTTC
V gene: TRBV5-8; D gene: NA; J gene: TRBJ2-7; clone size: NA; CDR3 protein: CASSSRDKYEQYF; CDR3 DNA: TGTGCCAGCAGCAGCCGGGACAAATACGAGCAGTACTTC
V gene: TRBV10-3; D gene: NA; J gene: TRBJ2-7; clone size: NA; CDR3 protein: CATSQGYEQYF; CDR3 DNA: TGTGCCACGTCGCAGGGATACGAGCAGTACTTC
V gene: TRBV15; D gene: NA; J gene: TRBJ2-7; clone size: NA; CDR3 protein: CATSPSTGYYEQYF; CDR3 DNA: TGTGCCACCAGCCCATCGACAGGCTACTACGAGCAGTACTTC
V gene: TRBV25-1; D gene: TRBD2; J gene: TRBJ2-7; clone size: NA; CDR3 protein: CASSPSSGKQYF; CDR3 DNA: TGTGCCAGCAGCCCATCTAGCGGGAAGCAGTACTTC
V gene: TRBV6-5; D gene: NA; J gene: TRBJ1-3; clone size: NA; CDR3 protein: CASSPVTGSGNTIYF; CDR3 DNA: TGTGCCAGCAGTCCTGTGACGGGCTCTGGAAACACCATATATTTT
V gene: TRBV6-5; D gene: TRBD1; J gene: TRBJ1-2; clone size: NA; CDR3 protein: CASSPDRQRGYTF; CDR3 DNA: TGTGCCAGCAGTCCGGACAGGCAGCGGGGCTACACCTTC
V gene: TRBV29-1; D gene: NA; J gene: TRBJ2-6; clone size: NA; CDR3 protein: CSVVRLPSNSGANVLTF; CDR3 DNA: TGCAGCGTTGTCCGACTGCCCTCAAATTCTGGGGCCAACGTCCTGACTTTC
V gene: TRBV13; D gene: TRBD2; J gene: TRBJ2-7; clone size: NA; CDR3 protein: CASSPRLAGMYEQYF; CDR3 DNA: TGTGCCAGCAGCCCCCGACTAGCGGGAATGTACGAGCAGTACTTC
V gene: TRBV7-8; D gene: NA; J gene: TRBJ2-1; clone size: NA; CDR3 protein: CASSNGRVVGNEQFF; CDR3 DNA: TGTGCCAGCAGTAACGGGAGAGTGGTAGGCAATGAGCAGTTCTTC
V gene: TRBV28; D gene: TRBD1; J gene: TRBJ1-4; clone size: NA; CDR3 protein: CASIGQGYTEKLLF; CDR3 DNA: TGTGCCAGCATAGGACAGGGGTATACAGAAAAACTGCTTTTT
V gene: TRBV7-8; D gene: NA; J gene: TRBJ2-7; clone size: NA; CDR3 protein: CASSLDSTPYEQYF; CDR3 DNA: TGTGCCAGCAGCTTAGACAGTACCCCCTACGAGCAGTACTTC
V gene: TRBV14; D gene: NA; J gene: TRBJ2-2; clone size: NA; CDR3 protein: CASSPGRRTGELFF; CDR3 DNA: TGTGCCAGCAGCCCGGGGAGGAGGACCGGGGAGCTGTTTTTT
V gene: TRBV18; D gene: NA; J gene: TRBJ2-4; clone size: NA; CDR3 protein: CASSSEGQNIQYF; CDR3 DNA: TGTGCCAGCTCGAGTGAGGGCCAAAACATTCAGTACTTC
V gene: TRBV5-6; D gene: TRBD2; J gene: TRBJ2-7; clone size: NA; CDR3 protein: CASSPGGSPYEQYF; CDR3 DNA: TGTGCCAGCAGCCCGGGCGGGAGCCCCTACGAGCAGTACTTC
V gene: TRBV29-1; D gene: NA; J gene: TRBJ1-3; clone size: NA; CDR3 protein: CSVISGAGRFSGNTIYF; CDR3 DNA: TGCAGCGTCATCTCAGGGGCCGGCCGCTTCTCTGGAAACACCATATATTTT
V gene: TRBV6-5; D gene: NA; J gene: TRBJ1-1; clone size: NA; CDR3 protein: CASSYGGAATEAFF; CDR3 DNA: TGTGCCAGCAGTTACGGTGGGGCGGCCACTGAAGCTTTCTTT
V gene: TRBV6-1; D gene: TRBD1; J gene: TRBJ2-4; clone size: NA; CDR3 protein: CASSDPTGVTYF; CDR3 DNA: TGTGCCAGCAGTGACCCTACAGGGGTCACGTACTTC
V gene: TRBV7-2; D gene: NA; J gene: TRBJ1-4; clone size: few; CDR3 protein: CASSSSTGKGTNEKLLF; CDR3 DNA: TGTGCCAGCAGCTCATCAACAGGGAAGGGGACTAATGAAAAACTGCTTTTT
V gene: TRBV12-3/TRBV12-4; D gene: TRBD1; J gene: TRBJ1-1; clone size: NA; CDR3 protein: CASRERDRGKTFF; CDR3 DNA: TGTGCCAGCAGAGAAAGGGACAGGGGAAAAACTTTCTTT
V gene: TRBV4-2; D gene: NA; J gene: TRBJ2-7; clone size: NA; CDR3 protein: CASSQDGGSARAYEQYF; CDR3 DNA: TGTGCCAGCAGCCAAGACGGCGGAAGCGCGAGAGCCTACGAGCAGTACTTC
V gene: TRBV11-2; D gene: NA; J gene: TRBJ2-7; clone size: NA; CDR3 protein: CASSQIRDMHEQYF; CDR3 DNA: TGTGCCAGCAGCCAAATCCGGGACATGCACGAGCAGTACTTC
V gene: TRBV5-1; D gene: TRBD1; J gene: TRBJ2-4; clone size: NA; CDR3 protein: CASSSGQGAGNIQYF; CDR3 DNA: TGCGCCAGCAGCTCCGGACAGGGGGCAGGAAACATTCAGTACTTC
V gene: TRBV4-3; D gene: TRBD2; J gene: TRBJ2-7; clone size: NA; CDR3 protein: CASSQGLAGVQYF; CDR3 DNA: TGCGCCAGCAGCCAAGGACTAGCGGGAGTTCAGTACTTC
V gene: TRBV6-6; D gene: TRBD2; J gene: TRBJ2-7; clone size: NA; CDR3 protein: CASSYRGGFEQYF; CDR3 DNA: TGTGCCAGCAGTTACCGGGGGGGCTTCGAGCAGTACTTC
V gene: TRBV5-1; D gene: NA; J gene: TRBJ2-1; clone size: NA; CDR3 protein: CATRNTGNYNEQFF; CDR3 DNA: TGCGCCACCAGAAATACAGGAAACTACAATGAGCAGTTCTTC
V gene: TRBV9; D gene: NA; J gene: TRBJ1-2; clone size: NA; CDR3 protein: CASSVGSYGYTF; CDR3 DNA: TGTGCCAGCAGCGTTGGGAGCTATGGCTACACCTTC
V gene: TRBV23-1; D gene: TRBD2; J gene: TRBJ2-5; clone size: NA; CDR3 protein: CASSRPQGGLAGALRQETQYF; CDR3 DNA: TGCGCCAGCAGTCGCCCCCAGGGGGGACTAGCGGGAGCTCTGAGACAAGAGACCCAGTACTTC
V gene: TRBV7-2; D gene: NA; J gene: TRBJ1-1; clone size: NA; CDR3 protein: CASSFRRDAAEAFF; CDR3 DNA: TGTGCCAGCAGCTTTAGGAGGGATGCGGCTGAAGCTTTCTTT
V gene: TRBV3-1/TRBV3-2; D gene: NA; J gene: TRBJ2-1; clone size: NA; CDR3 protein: CASSQGVSGSLYNEQFF; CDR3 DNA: TGTGCCAGCAGCCAAGGGGTTAGTGGGAGTCTCTACAATGAGCAGTTCTTC
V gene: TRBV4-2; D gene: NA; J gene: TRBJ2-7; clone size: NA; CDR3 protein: CASSQATSHEQYF; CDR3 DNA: TGTGCCAGCAGCCAGGCGACATCCCACGAGCAGTACTTC
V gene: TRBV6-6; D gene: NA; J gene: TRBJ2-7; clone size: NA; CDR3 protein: CASSYGRAGLSEQYF; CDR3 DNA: TGTGCCAGCAGTTACGGCCGGGCGGGATTGAGCGAGCAGTACTTC
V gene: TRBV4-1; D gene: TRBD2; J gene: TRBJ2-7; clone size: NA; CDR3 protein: CASSRVGRGEQYF; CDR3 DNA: TGCGCCAGCAGCCGGGTCGGGAGGGGTGAGCAGTACTTC
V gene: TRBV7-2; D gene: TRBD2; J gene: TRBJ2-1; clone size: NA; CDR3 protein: CASSLRLAGVLGEQFF; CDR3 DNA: TGTGCCAGCAGCCTGCGACTAGCGGGGGTGTTGGGTGAGCAGTTCTTC
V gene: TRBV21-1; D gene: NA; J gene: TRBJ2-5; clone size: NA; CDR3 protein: CASSKAGKDQETQYF; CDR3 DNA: TGTGCCAGCAGCAAAGCCGGTAAAGACCAAGAGACCCAGTACTTC
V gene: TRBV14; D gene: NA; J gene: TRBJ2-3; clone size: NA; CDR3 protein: CASSQVSGIGTQYF; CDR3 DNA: TGTGCCAGCAGCCAAGTATCCGGGATCGGTACGCAGTATTTT
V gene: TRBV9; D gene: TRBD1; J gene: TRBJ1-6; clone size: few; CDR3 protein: CASSVRDRGNSPLHF; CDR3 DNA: TGTGCCAGCAGCGTCCGGGACAGGGGTAATTCACCCCTCCACTTT
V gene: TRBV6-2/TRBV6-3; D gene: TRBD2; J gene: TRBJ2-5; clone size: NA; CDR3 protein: CASSYLLREAQYF; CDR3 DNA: TGTGCCAGCAGTTATCTTCTCCGGGAGGCCCAGTACTTC
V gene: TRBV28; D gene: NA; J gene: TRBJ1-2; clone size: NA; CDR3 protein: CASNLEGYGYTF; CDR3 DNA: TGTGCCAGCAATTTAGAGGGCTATGGCTACACCTTC
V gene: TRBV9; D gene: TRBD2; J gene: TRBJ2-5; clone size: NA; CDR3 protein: CASSVGLSGSNKETQYF; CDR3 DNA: TGTGCCAGCAGCGTAGGACTAAGCGGGAGCAACAAAGAGACCCAGTACTTC
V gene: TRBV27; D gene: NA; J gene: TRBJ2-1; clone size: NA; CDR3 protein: CASSPIWAGARGEQFF; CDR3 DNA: TGTGCCAGCAGCCCGATATGGGCAGGGGCTCGAGGTGAGCAGTTCTTC
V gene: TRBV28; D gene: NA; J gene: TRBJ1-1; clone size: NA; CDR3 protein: CASSPSLDRSEAFF; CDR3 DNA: TGTGCCAGCAGTCCCTCTCTGGACAGATCTGAAGCTTTCTTT
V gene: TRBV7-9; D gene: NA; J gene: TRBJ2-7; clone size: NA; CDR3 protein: CASSLDFGDEQYF; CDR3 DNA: TGTGCCAGCAGCTTAGACTTTGGTGACGAGCAGTACTTC
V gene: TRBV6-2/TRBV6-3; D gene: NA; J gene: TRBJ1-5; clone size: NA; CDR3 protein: CASSYLMGRPNQPQHF; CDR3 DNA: TGTGCCAGCAGTTACTTGATGGGCCGCCCCAATCAGCCCCAGCATTTT